Below, one T cell receptor beta chain is given with its context. TCRdb's table, derived via immunoSEQ multiplex PCR, lists solely in-frame clones and lacks some. The sample has roughly 100,000 clones, around 87% seen once. The ends were cut back, 8 bases at V and 6 bases at J, with 17 bases in the middle. The germline CDR1 and CDR2 sequences are MNHNY and SVGAGI (reference sequence). The CDR3 consists of 14 residues. This sample stems from a study of blood T cell repertoires in COVID-19. Material: peripheral blood. This receptor was taken from a woman aged 30 to 39 with acute or convalescent COVID-19. The chain is built from TRBV6-6 and TRBJ1-5; D is perhaps TRBD1 (6 bases). The CDR3 is CASAAGAGRQPQHF. The CDR3, as DNA: TGTGCCAGCGCGGCGGGGGCCGGGCGTCAGCCCCAGCATTTT.